This section outlines one TCR beta chain sequence together with its context. A much larger clone lies one base from this, so it may be a read error. This specimen belongs to a study of CD8+CD57+ T cells in acquired aplastic anemia. CD8+CD57+ cell expansion, shown by flow cytometry, had occurred in the patients selected for sequencing. Everyone among the patients had severe acquired aplastic anemia. The CDR3 totals 14 residues. From germline, CDR1 is LNHDA and CDR2 SQIVND (reference sequence). Genomic DNA, serving as template, underwent TCR beta VDJ and CDR3 profiling. TCRdb fed the reads into MiXCR, producing one record per CDR3 protein. The table has some 200,000 distinct CDR3 sequences, under 50% seen once.

This TCR came from a human donor with aplastic anemia. This chain connects TRBV19 to TRBJ1-5, with D perhaps matching TRBD1 (5 bases). Sequencing was done on a sample of sorted CD4+, CD8+, or CD8+CD57+ T cells (not recorded which) from PBMCs. The CDR3 nucleotides read TGTGCCAGTAGGGGGGGGTCTTTCAATCGGCCCCAGCATTTT. It is translated as CASRGGSFNRPQHF.